These 12 T cell receptor beta chains were sequenced from one sample in a study of shared clonotypes between healthy human individuals. Here immunoSEQ multiplex PCR was the method, and the copy in TCRdb shows in-frame clones only, minus some. The sample includes about 490,000 clones, approximately 81% of them seen just once. The sample was PBMCs. Receptors originate from a middle-aged woman in good health. Some clones in this sample may be carry-over from other donors' samples.

The V gene is TRBV18, the J gene TRBJ1-5; TRBD1 aligns across 9 bases. Per the germline V gene, CDR1 is KGHSH and CDR2 is LQKENI. With 6 bases clipped from V and 3 bases from J, the junction kept 6 bases outside the gene matches. This CDR3 has 15 residues. CDR3 sequence (DNA): TGTGCCAGCTCGCAGGGACAGGGACACAATCAGCCCCAGCATTTT. Translation: CASSQGQGHNQPQHF.

The chain couples TRBV5-1 to TRBJ2-3, with D tentatively TRBD1 or TRBD2 (5 bases each). CDR3 size: 14 residues. The V gene's germline CDR1 is SGHRS and CDR2 YFSETQ. V was cut by 6 bases and J by 6 bases, with 17 bases left in between. The CDR3 sequence: CASNREGPGDTQYF. CDR3 in DNA: TGCGCCAGCAACCGTGAGGGACCGGGGGATACGCAGTATTTT.

The chain carries TRBV28 and TRBJ2-7, with TRBD2 identical over 8 bases. CDR1 MDHEN and CDR2 SYDVKM come from the germline V gene. The CDR3 has 15 amino acids. V was pared by 0 bases and J by 4 bases, with 5 bases of the junction left unmatched. The CDR3 region is CASSLWASGQYEQYF. CDR3 coding DNA: TGTGCCAGCAGTTTATGGGCTAGCGGGCAGTACGAGCAGTACTTC.

About this clone: A much more abundant neighbour one base away suggests this may be a read error. This chain connects TRBV5-1 to TRBJ2-7, with 7 nucleotides matching TRBD1. CDR3 size: 14 residues. The V gene end was trimmed by 4 bases and the J gene end by 7 bases; junction bases not matched to a gene: 11. The germline V gene encodes CDR1 SGHRS and CDR2 YFSETQ. Written as DNA, the CDR3 is TGCGCCAGCAGCCCACGACAGGGCTCTCGGGAGCAGTACTTC. Its translation: CASSPRQGSREQYF.

The gene calls are TRBV5-6 and TRBJ1-1; no definite D call. There are 14 residues in the CDR3. Germline V CDR1 and CDR2: SGHDT, YYEEEE. V was clipped by 0 bases and J by 5 bases, with 11 bases between them. The CDR3 nucleotides are TGTGCCAGCAGCTTGGCGGGGAGGCCGACTGAAGCTTTCTTT. Its protein product is CASSLAGRPTEAFF.

The chain combines TRBV4-1 with TRBJ1-5, with D perhaps matching TRBD1 (6 bases). This CDR3 has 16 residues. Germline V lookup: CDR1 MGHRA, CDR2 YSYEKL. V was pared by 0 bases and J by 3 bases, with 12 bases between. CDR3 sequence: CASSQDVPGVNQPQHF. CDR3 in DNA: TGCGCCAGCAGCCAAGATGTCCCAGGGGTCAATCAGCCCCAGCATTTT.

V usage is TRBV6-5 and J usage is TRBJ2-3; 7 bases map to TRBD2. The germline gives CDR1 MNHEY, CDR2 SVGAGI. With V trimmed by 8 bases and J by 0 bases, 5 bases remained unmatched. The CDR3 runs 14 residues. DNA of the CDR3: TGTGCCAGCCGGCTTAGCGGGAGCACAGATACGCAGTATTTT. The encoded protein is CASRLSGSTDTQYF.

This rearrangement joins TRBV10-3 to TRBJ2-2; TRBD1 is a possible D gene (5 bases). Germline V lookup: CDR1 ENHRY, CDR2 SYGVKD. V lost 6 bases, J lost 4 bases, and 6 bases lay in between. The CDR3 runs to 12 residues. CDR3 coding DNA: TGTGCCATCAGGGGGCCCACCGGGGAGCTGTTTTTT. It yields the protein CAIRGPTGELFF.

The table lists this clone with a few counts. This chain joins TRBV5-4 and TRBJ2-3; D perhaps matches TRBD2 (6 bases). Germline lookup yields CDR1 SGHNT and CDR2 YYREEE (reference sequence). V lost 4 bases and J lost 2, with 14 bases in between. This CDR3 contains 15 residues. CDR3 region: CASSPGTFNTDTQYF. In DNA, the CDR3 is TGTGCCAGCAGCCCTGGGACTTTTAACACAGATACGCAGTATTTT.

The V and J genes are TRBV10-3 and TRBJ1-5, with a possible D match to TRBD1 (6 bases). Trimming removed 6 bases at V and 7 bases at J, with 16 bases between. The CDR3 runs 14 residues. Germline CDR1 is ENHRY and CDR2 is SYGVKD. This chain's CDR3 is CAIRETGEGQPQHF. For the CDR3, the DNA is TGTGCCATCAGGGAGACAGGCGAGGGACAGCCCCAGCATTTT.

This chain connects TRBV4-2 to TRBJ2-7; 9 nucleotides align to TRBD1. Per germline, CDR1 LGHNA and CDR2 YNFKEQ. There are 15 residues in the CDR3. Trimming took 0 bases from V and 6 from J; bases not matched to a gene: 6. The chain's CDR3 is CASSQDPGTGLEQYF. The CDR3 nucleotides read TGTGCCAGCAGCCAAGATCCGGGGACAGGGCTCGAGCAGTACTTC.

J is TRBJ2-1 and V is TRBV29-1, with 10 bases aligning to TRBD2. The V gene's germline CDR1 is SQVTM and CDR2 ANQGSEA. V was pared by 5 bases and J by 2 bases, with 6 bases of the junction left unmatched. This CDR3 spans 15 amino acids. The CDR3 coding sequence is TGCAGCGTTCGCATAGGACTAGCGGCCTACAATGAGCAGTTCTTC. Protein product: CSVRIGLAAYNEQFF.